The 9 T cell receptor beta chains below were found in one sample sequenced in a study of T cells after yellow fever vaccination. Using its own MiXCR run on the 5' RACE reads, TCRdb lists one record per CDR3 protein. The sample has some 350,000 distinct CDR3 sequences; over 3.5% are singletons. The sample was PBMCs, taken 5 days after the yellow fever booster vaccination. The receptors come from a man younger than 30 who received the YFV17D yellow fever vaccine.

V usage is TRBV5-1 and J usage is TRBJ2-1; D perhaps matches TRBD1 (6 bases). CDR1 SGHRS and CDR2 YFSETQ come from the germline V gene. The germline V and J ends were trimmed by 4 bases and 4 bases, with 18 bases remaining between them. The CDR3 length is 16 residues. CDR3 bases: TGCGCCAGCAGCCGCCAAACAGGGCTTACTTACAATGAGCAGTTCTTC. It specifies CASSRQTGLTYNEQFF.

This clonotype was counted at least ten times. The chain uses TRBV6-5 and TRBJ1-1; D is possibly TRBD1 (6 bases). V was shortened by 4 bases and J by 0 bases, with 12 bases between the two germline ends. Germline assignment: CDR1 MNHEY and CDR2 SVGAGI. The length of the CDR3 is 15 residues. The CDR3 is CASSSGGGMNTEAFF. The CDR3 nucleotides are TGTGCCAGCAGTTCCGGAGGGGGGATGAACACTGAAGCTTTCTTT.

V and J are TRBV4-3 and TRBJ1-6; D uncertain. Germline lookup yields CDR1 LGHNA and CDR2 YSLEER. Trimming shortened V by 0 bases and J by 8 bases, and 8 bases separated the two germline ends. This CDR3 comprises 14 residues. CDR3: CASSQDVSYSPLHF. Written as DNA, the CDR3 is TGCGCCAGCAGCCAAGATGTCAGTTATTCACCCCTCCACTTT.

CDR3 residues: CASSVGSGFSEKLFF. CDR3 nucleotides: TGTGCCAGCAGCGTAGGATCAGGGTTTAGTGAAAAACTGTTTTTT. V usage is TRBV9 and J usage is TRBJ1-4, with D maybe TRBD1 (5 bases). V was clipped by 0 bases and J by 7 bases, with 13 bases between them. Germline CDR1 SGDLS, CDR2 YYNGEE. This CDR3 spans 15 amino acids.

This clonotype appeared many times. V and J are TRBV7-2 and TRBJ2-3, with 9 bases matching TRBD2. The V segment lost 5 bases and the J segment 3 bases; nucleotides outside the gene matches: 6. Per germline, CDR1 SGHTA and CDR2 FQGNSA. The CDR3 is 15 residues long. CDR3 sequence reads: CASSPRGGNTDTQYF. DNA for the CDR3: TGTGCCAGCAGCCCGCGGGGGGGCAATACAGATACGCAGTATTTT. The complete variable domain, with remaining parts taken from reference TRBV7-2 and TRBJ2-3, reads GAGVSQSPSNKVTEKGKDVELRCDPISGHTALYWYRQSLGQGLEFLIYFQGNSAPDKSGLPSDRFSAERTGGSVSTLTIQRTQQEDSAVYLCASSPRGGNTDTQYFGPGTRLTVL.

V and J are TRBV20-1 and TRBJ2-7; 7 bases line up with TRBD1. The CDR3 has 14 residues. V shed 4 bases, J shed 3 bases, and the junction held 9 bases outside the gene matches. The germline V gene has CDR1 DFQATT and CDR2 SNEGSKA (reference sequence). DNA of the CDR3: TGCAGTGCTACACAGGGGAAAGGGCGCTACGAGCAGTACGTC. Amino acids: CSATQGKGRYEQYV.

The V gene is TRBV5-1, the J gene TRBJ2-3; 7 positions agree with TRBD1. The germline V gene has CDR1 SGHRS and CDR2 YFSETQ. With 4 bases clipped from V and 1 base from J, the junction kept 9 bases outside the gene matches. The CDR3 totals 16 residues. CDR3 sequence (DNA): TGCGCCAGCAGCGTCAACCAAGGACAGGGCACAGATACGCAGTATTTT. The encoded protein is CASSVNQGQGTDTQYF.

In this sample, this clonotype turned up many times. The chain links TRBV10-2 to TRBJ2-1; 9 bases line up with TRBD1. V gave up 5 bases and J gave up 6 bases; unmatched junction bases: 5. The germline CDR1 and CDR2 sequences are WSHSY and SAAADI. CDR3 length: 14 amino acids. CDR3 in amino acids: CASSYRGPFNEQFF. DNA of the CDR3: TGCGCCAGCAGTTACAGGGGGCCATTCAATGAGCAGTTCTTC.

This chain joins TRBV6-1 and TRBJ2-7, with D perhaps TRBD1 or TRBD2 (7 bases each). V shed 3 bases and J shed 5 bases, with 17 bases lying between them. The CDR3 covers 15 residues. Germline loops: CDR1 MNHNS, CDR2 SASEGT. The CDR3 spells CASSDLGRGGDEQYF. CDR3 in DNA: TGTGCCAGCAGTGATCTGGGCAGGGGGGGTGACGAGCAGTACTTC.